The clone carrying this TCR beta chain was seen more than once but under ten times. The CDR3 loop spans 13 amino acids. The V and J ends lost 5 bases and 7 bases, in that order; junction bases with no gene match: 4. Germline CDR1 reads SGHAT; CDR2 reads FQNNGV. TCRdb called the 5' RACE reads again in MiXCR, with one record for every CDR3 protein. The sample includes around 230,000 distinct CDR3 sequences, around 10% of them seen just once. This record belongs to a study of identical twins. The clonotype comes from a woman aged 18-29 years in good health. This chain joins TRBV11-2 and TRBJ2-3, with 9 bases aligning to TRBD1. Sequencing was done on a sample of memory (CD45RO+) T cells sorted from blood. The CDR3 DNA sequence: TGTGCCAGCAGCCTAGGACAGGGGTATACGCAGTATTTT. Translated: CASSLGQGYTQYF.